This is a list of T cell receptor beta chains from one sample in a study of blood T cell repertoires in COVID-19. TCRdb's copy holds only in-frame clones and misses some; the assay was immunoSEQ multiplex PCR. Among hundreds of thousands of clones listed, around 90% were seen once. Sample: PBMCs or T cells enriched from blood (not recorded which). All receptors come from a woman aged 30 to 39 with acute COVID-19. CDR3s include the opening cysteine and the closing phenylalanine or tryptophan.

J gene | V gene | CDR3 protein
TRBJ2-3 | TRBV7-9 | CASSLSQGDTQYF
TRBJ1-6 | TRBV2 | CASSGENRQGTYYSPLHF
TRBJ2-1 | TRBV2 | CASSEPRTSGEEIHDEQFF
TRBJ2-3 | TRBV5-5 | CASSFTGTPRTATDTQYF
TRBJ2-3 | TRBV7-9 | CASSFGAEGTDTQYF
TRBJ2-1 | TRBV21-1 | CASSPRDRPYNEQFF
TRBJ2-7 | TRBV18 | CASSLQGQGPYEQYF
TRBJ1-4 | TRBV10-3 | CAISGGLQNEQLFF
TRBJ1-2 | TRBV2 | CASHTPRGRSGYTF
TRBJ2-7 | TRBV7-2 | CASSPRGLAGSYEQYF